Listed below are T cell receptor beta chains from one sample, sequenced in a study of blood T cell repertoires in COVID-19. The method was immunoSEQ multiplex PCR; TCRdb's version includes in-frame clones alone and lacks a portion of them. The data show approximately 480,000 clones, with roughly 89% seen just once and 0.8% to 0.9% held by the top ten. The specimen sequenced was peripheral blood. The receptors come from a man aged 18 to 30 with COVID-19, enrolled during active disease. The CDR3 runs from the conserved cysteine through the conserved F or W. The D gene is left open where the match is weak. Some rows mark clone size as missing; the rest say once, few, many or name a class of expanded clone.

TRBJ1-6 | TRBD1 | TRBV3-1/TRBV3-2 | - | TGTGCCAGCAGCCAGGGACAGCCGAATTCACCCCTCCACTTT | CASSQGQPNSPLHF
TRBJ2-5 | TRBD1 | TRBV5-1 | once | TGCGCCAGCAGCTGGACCACAGGGGCCTCCCAAGAGACCCAGTACTTC | CASSWTTGASQETQYF
TRBJ2-2 | TRBD1 | TRBV7-9 | - | TGTGCCAGCAGCTCAAACAGGGGACCTTTGAACACCGGGGAGCTGTTTTTT | CASSSNRGPLNTGELFF
TRBJ1-1 | - | TRBV4-1 | - | TGCGCCAGCAGCCAAGATCGGGGGAACACTGAAGCTTTCTTT | CASSQDRGNTEAFF
TRBJ1-5 | TRBD1 | TRBV19 | - | TGTGCCAGTAGTCGGGACAGGGTCTTGAATCAGCCCCAGCATTTT | CASSRDRVLNQPQHF
TRBJ2-3 | - | TRBV6-1 | - | TGTGCCAGCAGTGATGGGGCTGGAGATACGCAGTATTTT | CASSDGAGDTQYF
TRBJ2-7 | TRBD2 | TRBV20-1 | - | TGCAGTGCTAGTAGCGGGAGTTACGAGCAGTACTTC | CSASSGSYEQYF
TRBJ2-7 | TRBD2 | TRBV7-2 | - | TGTGCCAGCAGCTCCGGGGGGGTAGCGGGAGTCTACGAGCAGTACTTC | CASSSGGVAGVYEQYF
TRBJ2-7 | - | TRBV5-6 | - | TGTGCCAGCAGCCTGGGGGCACGGCAGTACTTC | CASSLGARQYF
TRBJ1-2 | - | TRBV18 | once | TGTGCCAGCTCACCACTGACAGAGACGTGGGGCTACACCTTC | CASSPLTETWGYTF
TRBJ1-1 | - | TRBV19 | - | TGTGCCAGTAGTATTAGTAGAGCTAGGGGGATGAACACTGAAGCTTTCTTT | CASSISRARGMNTEAFF
TRBJ1-6 | - | TRBV5-1 | - | TGCGCCACCTCCCCCGGGATTTCTAATTCACCCCTCCACTTT | CATSPGISNSPLHF
TRBJ2-7 | TRBD1 | TRBV27 | - | TGTGCCAGCAGTCGGGGGACAGGGGTGGTCTACGAGCAGTACTTC | CASSRGTGVVYEQYF
TRBJ1-5 | - | TRBV28 | - | TGTGCCAGCAGTGGGATTAGACAGTCTGGCAATCAGCCCCAGCATTTT | CASSGIRQSGNQPQHF